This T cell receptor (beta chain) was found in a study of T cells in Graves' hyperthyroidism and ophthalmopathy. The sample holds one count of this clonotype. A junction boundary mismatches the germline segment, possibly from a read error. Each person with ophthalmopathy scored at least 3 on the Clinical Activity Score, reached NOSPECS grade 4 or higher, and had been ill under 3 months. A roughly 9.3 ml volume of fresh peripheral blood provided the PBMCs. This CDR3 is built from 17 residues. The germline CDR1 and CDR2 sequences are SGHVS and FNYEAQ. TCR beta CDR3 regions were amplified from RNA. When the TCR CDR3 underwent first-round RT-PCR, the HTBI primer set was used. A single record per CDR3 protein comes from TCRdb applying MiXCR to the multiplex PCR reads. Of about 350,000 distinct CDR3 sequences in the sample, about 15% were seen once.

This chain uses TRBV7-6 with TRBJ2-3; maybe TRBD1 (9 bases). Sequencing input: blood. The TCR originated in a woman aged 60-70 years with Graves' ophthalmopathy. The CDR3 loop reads CAGSLQRGTGYTDTQYF. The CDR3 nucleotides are TGTGCCGGCAGCTTACAGCGGGGGACAGGGTATACAGATACGCAGTATTTT.